The 8 T cell receptor beta chains reported below all come from one sample, sequenced in a study of cytomegalovirus exposure and HLA in healthy donors. The primer mix had 60 Vbeta and 13 Jbeta primers. Produced via immunoSEQ multiplex PCR; TCRdb's table is partial and in-frame only. Of about 150,000 clones listed, around 85% are singletons. Sequenced input: PBMCs. These receptor sequences come from a male donor in good health and CMV-seronegative.

The chain links TRBV19 to TRBJ2-7; 7 nucleotides match TRBD1. Germline V gene data show CDR1 as LNHDA and CDR2 as SQIVND (reference sequence). V shed 4 bases and J 4 bases; nucleotides not matched to a gene: 4. This CDR3 contains 13 residues. The DNA of the CDR3 is TGTGCCAGTAGTAGCCCGGGACAGTACGAGCAGTACTTC. Translated: CASSSPGQYEQYF. The full variable domain, in which reference TRBV19 and TRBJ2-7 provide the parts outside the CDR3, is DGGITQSPKYLFRKEGQNVTLSCEQNLNHDAMYWYRQDPGQGLRLIYYSQIVNDFQKGDIAEGYSVSREKKESFPLTVTSAQKNPTAFYLCASSSPGQYEQYFGPGTRLTVT.

The chain carries TRBV5-1 and TRBJ1-2; 8 bases map to TRBD1. Germline V lookup: CDR1 SGHRS, CDR2 YFSETQ. The CDR3 covers 14 residues. V trimming: 4 bases; J trimming: 7 bases; junction bases outside the gene matches: 9. The DNA for the CDR3 is TGCGCCAGCAGCCCGGACAGGGCCAGGGGTGGCTACACCTTC. Amino acid sequence: CASSPDRARGGYTF.

This clone was counted only a few times. The chain is built from TRBV25-1 and TRBJ1-3, with a weak D call TRBD1 (6 bases). The CDR3 covers 15 residues. The germline gives CDR1 MGHDK, CDR2 SYGVNS. Trimming left V 3 bases short and J 0 bases short, with 9 bases between. The CDR3 loop reads CASSEFRGSGNTIYF. The CDR3 DNA is TGTGCCAGCAGTGAGTTCAGGGGCTCTGGAAACACCATATATTTT.

The gene calls are TRBV7-2 and TRBJ2-5; D is uncertain. V dropped 0 bases and J dropped 3 bases, with 14 bases sitting between them. Germline values: CDR1 SGHTA, CDR2 FQGNSA. There are 16 residues in the CDR3. The CDR3 DNA is TGTGCCAGCAGCTTAGCGGTGTCCGACTCGAAAGAGACCCAGTACTTC. Protein sequence: CASSLAVSDSKETQYF.

The genes are TRBV7-9 and TRBJ1-1, with 8 bases lining up with TRBD1. This CDR3 contains 14 residues. Germline loops: CDR1 SEHNR, CDR2 FQNEAQ (reference sequence). Germline trimming cut 5 bases from V and 7 bases from J; bases unmatched to any gene: 9. The CDR3 protein is CASSLNRGDIEAFF. The CDR3 nucleotides are TGTGCCAGCAGCCTTAACAGGGGGGATATTGAAGCTTTCTTT.

This chain connects TRBV9 to TRBJ2-1, with 11 bases that match TRBD2. Germline V gene lookup returns CDR1 SGDLS and CDR2 YYNGEE. V shed 0 bases and J 9 bases; nucleotides not matched to a gene: 5. The CDR3 is made up of 15 amino acids. CDR3: CASSVGIAGGPEQFF. For the CDR3, the DNA is TGTGCCAGCAGCGTAGGAATAGCGGGGGGGCCTGAGCAGTTCTTC. The entire variable domain, with the rest obtained from reference TRBV9 and TRBJ2-1, is as follows: DSGVTQTPKHLITATGQRVTLRCSPRSGDLSVYWYQQSLDQGLQFLIQYYNGEERAKGNILERFSAQQFPDLHSELNLSSLELGDSALYFCASSVGIAGGPEQFFGPGTRLTVL.

This clone occurred a few times. This chain uses TRBV5-4 with TRBJ1-1, with 8 bases aligning to TRBD1. Trimming at V came to 2 bases and at J to 7 bases, leaving 10 bases not matched to a gene. CDR1 and CDR2 (germline): SGHNT, YYREEE (reference sequence). This CDR3 has 15 residues. CDR3 nucleotide sequence: TGTGCCAGCAGCTTTAGGGGACAGGCGGTCGGTGAAGCTTTCTTT. Its translation: CASSFRGQAVGEAFF.

The CDR3 DNA is TGCGCCAGCAGCTTCCCCCCCGGACAGGGCTCCTACGAGCAGTACTTC. This encodes CASSFPPGQGSYEQYF. V usage is TRBV4-1 and J usage is TRBJ2-7; TRBD1 agrees at 8 bases. The V and J ends lost 5 bases and 0 bases, in that order; junction bases with no gene match: 9. Germline V lookup: CDR1 MGHRA, CDR2 YSYEKL. This CDR3 contains 16 residues.